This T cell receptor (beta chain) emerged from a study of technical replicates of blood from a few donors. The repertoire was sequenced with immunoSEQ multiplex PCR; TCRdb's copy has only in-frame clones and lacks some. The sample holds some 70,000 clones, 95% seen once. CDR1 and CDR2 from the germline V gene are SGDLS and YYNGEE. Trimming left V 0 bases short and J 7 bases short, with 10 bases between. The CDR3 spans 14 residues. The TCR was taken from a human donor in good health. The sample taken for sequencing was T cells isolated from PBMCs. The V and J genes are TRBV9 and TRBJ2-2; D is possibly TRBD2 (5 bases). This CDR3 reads CASSVASGIGELFF. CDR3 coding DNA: TGTGCCAGCAGCGTAGCGTCGGGGATCGGGGAGCTGTTTTTT. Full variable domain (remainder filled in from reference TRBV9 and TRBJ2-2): DSGVTQTPKHLITATGQRVTLRCSPRSGDLSVYWYQQSLDQGLQFLIQYYNGEERAKGNILERFSAQQFPDLHSELNLSSLELGDSALYFCASSVASGIGELFFGEGSRLTVL.